The rows below give T cell receptor beta chains drawn from one sample of a study of cytomegalovirus exposure and HLA in healthy donors. Assay used: immunoSEQ multiplex PCR; TCRdb lists only in-frame clones, some missing. The table records about 160,000 clones, approximately 79% of them present only once. Material for sequencing was PBMCs. The receptor source for this set is a man aged 40-50 years in good health and CMV-seronegative. The CDR3 runs from the conserved cysteine through the conserved F or W. The order of the fields is clone size, D gene, J gene, V gene, CDR3 DNA, CDR3 protein. The D gene is left open where the match is weak. Rows may omit the clone size; those that give it use once, few, many or a size class.

once | - | TRBJ2-7 | TRBV11-2 | TGTGCCAGCAGCTTAGATTCCTCCCTAGAACGGGCCTACGAGCAGTACTTC | CASSLDSSLERAYEQYF
- | TRBD1 | TRBJ2-3 | TRBV29-1 | TGCAGCGTTGCGGACAGGTCGGGAACAGATACGCAGTATTTT | CSVADRSGTDTQYF
- | - | TRBJ1-6 | TRBV6-5 | TGTGCCAGCAGTCAGGGCCTCATAACCGGTTCACCCCTCCACTTT | CASSQGLITGSPLHF
- | - | TRBJ2-7 | TRBV9 | TGTGCCAGCAGCGTAGCGGAGGGACCACCCTACGAGCAGTACTTC | CASSVAEGPPYEQYF
- | TRBD2 | TRBJ2-2 | TRBV7-6 | TGTGCCAGCAGCTTATTAGTGGCGGGAGCGACCATGTTGAACACCGGGGAGCTGTTTTTT | CASSLLVAGATMLNTGELFF
- | - | TRBJ1-4 | TRBV2 | TGTGCCAGCAGTGAAGCGGCCGGGAGGGATGAAAAACTGTTTTTT | CASSEAAGRDEKLFF
- | - | TRBJ1-2 | TRBV6-5 | TGTGCCAGCAGTAACAGGATAGGCTACACCTTC | CASSNRIGYTF
- | - | TRBJ2-1 | TRBV4-2 | TGTGCCAGCAGCCAAGAGTCGCGGAACGACAATGAGCAGTTCTTC | CASSQESRNDNEQFF
few | - | TRBJ2-7 | TRBV6-5 | TGTGCCAGCAGTTCCCAGGGTTTGTACGAGCAGTACTTC | CASSSQGLYEQYF
- | - | TRBJ2-6 | TRBV19 | TGTGCCAGTAGTATGATTGGGGCCAACGTCCTAACTTTC | CASSMIGANVLTF
- | - | TRBJ2-7 | TRBV13 | TGTGCCAGCAGCTTAGGTGGGGGAGGACACTACGAGCAGTACTTC | CASSLGGGGHYEQYF
- | - | TRBJ2-3 | TRBV6-1 | TGTGCCAGCAGTCCCCGAGGGCGCAGGGATACGCAGTATTTT | CASSPRGRRDTQYF
- | - | TRBJ1-1 | TRBV11-2 | TGTGCCAGCAGCTCTTACAGGGAGACTGAAGCTTTCTTT | CASSSYRETEAFF
once | TRBD2 | TRBJ2-5 | TRBV30 | TGTGCCTGGAGCCCAGGGGGTAGCGGGAGCGGCGGGACCCAGTACTTC | CAWSPGGSGSGGTQYF
once | TRBD2 | TRBJ2-1 | TRBV5-1 | TGCGCCAGCAGCTTGGACCAGAAGCGGGGCGATTTTAAGGAGCAGTTCTTC | CASSLDQKRGDFKEQFF
- | - | TRBJ2-1 | TRBV18 | TGTGCCAGCTCACCCCAGGTTGATGAGCAGTTCTTC | CASSPQVDEQFF
- | TRBD2 | TRBJ2-3 | TRBV15 | TGTGCCACCAGCTCGGGAGGGCCAATGGGGACAGATACGCAGTATTTT | CATSSGGPMGTDTQYF
- | - | TRBJ2-7 | TRBV19 | TGTGCCACCCGTTTCTCCTACGAGCAGTACTTC | CATRFSYEQYF
- | - | TRBJ1-4 | TRBV28 | TGTGCCAGCAGTACCCCGTCCGGACAGAGTAATGAAAAACTGTTTTTT | CASSTPSGQSNEKLFF
- | - | TRBJ2-2 | TRBV7-6 | TGTGCCAGCAGCCTCGGGACTCACCGTACACCCGGGGAGCTGTTTTTT | CASSLGTHRTPGELFF
- | TRBD2 | TRBJ2-1 | TRBV10-3 | TGTGCCATCAGTGAGTCAAGCGGGAGTTGGAATGAGCAGTTCTTC | CAISESSGSWNEQFF
- | - | TRBJ1-1 | TRBV28 | TGTGCCAGCAGTTTTGTGGGGGCAATAACTGAAGCTTTCTTT | CASSFVGAITEAFF
- | TRBD2 | TRBJ2-2 | TRBV28 | TGTGCCAGCAATTTAGCGGGGAACACCGGGGAGCTGTTTTTT | CASNLAGNTGELFF
few | - | TRBJ2-7 | TRBV13 | TGTGCCAGCAGCGGGGCACCAGATTCCTACGAGCAGTACTTC | CASSGAPDSYEQYF
few | TRBD2 | TRBJ2-1 | TRBV27 | TGTGCCAGCAGTGGAGCGGGAGCCCCCTACAATGAGCAGTTCTTC | CASSGAGAPYNEQFF
- | - | TRBJ1-4 | TRBV11-1 | TGTGCCAGCAGCGACGGCAGACAGGAAGGAGGAAAACTGTTTTTT | CASSDGRQEGGKLFF
- | - | TRBJ2-1 | TRBV9 | TGTGCCAGCGGCCTACAGGGTAATGAGCAGTTCTTC | CASGLQGNEQFF
few | TRBD2 | TRBJ2-5 | TRBV4-3 | TGCGCCAGCAGCCCCGTAGCGGGAGGGAGGGAGACCCAGTACTTC | CASSPVAGGRETQYF
- | TRBD2 | TRBJ2-7 | TRBV4-1 | TGCGCCAGCAGCCAAACGGTTAGCGGGATCGGGGGGCAGTACTTC | CASSQTVSGIGGQYF
- | - | TRBJ2-7 | TRBV18 | TGTGCCAGCTCACCGCTACAGGGCCGGGGCGAGCAGTACTTC | CASSPLQGRGEQYF
- | - | TRBJ2-3 | TRBV5-1 | TGCGCCAGCACCTCACTAGCCAACACAGATACGCAGTATTTT | CASTSLANTDTQYF
- | - | TRBJ2-5 | TRBV18 | TGTGCCAGCTCACCTTTAGGGGCTTCGTACCAAGAGACCCAGTACTTC | CASSPLGASYQETQYF
once | - | TRBJ2-3 | TRBV7-2 | TGTGCCAGCAGCTTGTACGCCCGGGACTCCCTCACAGATACGCAGTATTTT | CASSLYARDSLTDTQYF
few | - | TRBJ2-3 | TRBV28 | TGTGCCAGCACCCCCTACCGGGACTGGCGCACAGATACGCAGTATTTT | CASTPYRDWRTDTQYF
- | - | TRBJ2-7 | TRBV7-2 | TGTGCCAGCAGCGAAGGGGGTTTTCTAGAACGGACCTACGAGCAGTACTTC | CASSEGGFLERTYEQYF
- | - | TRBJ1-5 | TRBV4-2 | TGTGCCAGCAGCCAACAACAGGTTAGCAATCAGCCCCAGCATTTT | CASSQQQVSNQPQHF
- | - | TRBJ2-7 | TRBV6-1 | TGTGCCAGTTTTGCCCGACCCGGGAGTCTCTACGAGCAGTACTTC | CASFARPGSLYEQYF
- | TRBD1 | TRBJ1-1 | TRBV28 | TGTGCCAGCAGATTGAGGGGGCTTGGGAACACTGAAGCTTTCTTT | CASRLRGLGNTEAFF
- | - | TRBJ1-4 | TRBV6-1 | TGTGCCAGCAGTGATGAGTATACAGAAGAAAAACTGTTTTTT | CASSDEYTEEKLFF
- | - | TRBJ2-1 | TRBV5-4 | TGTGCCAGCAGCTTGGACAGAACCTCCTACAATGAGCAGTTCTTC | CASSLDRTSYNEQFF
- | TRBD1 | TRBJ1-6 | TRBV28 | TGTGCCAGCCGCAGGGGGCGCTTCGATAATTCACCCCTCCACTTT | CASRRGRFDNSPLHF
- | TRBD1 | TRBJ1-4 | TRBV19 | TGTGCCAGTAGTTGGGACAGAACTAATGAAAAACTGTTTTTT | CASSWDRTNEKLFF
- | - | TRBJ2-7 | TRBV7-6 | TGTGCCAGCAGCTCACATGCTCAGGGACTTAGCTCCTACGAGCAGTACTTC | CASSSHAQGLSSYEQYF
- | TRBD2 | TRBJ2-7 | TRBV28 | TGTGCCAGCAGTTTGGGACTAGCGGGACCCTACGAGCAGTACTTC | CASSLGLAGPYEQYF
- | - | TRBJ2-7 | TRBV5-1 | TGCGCCAGCAGCTCAGCGGGCGCGGCCGACTACGAGCAGTACTTC | CASSSAGAADYEQYF
- | TRBD2 | TRBJ2-1 | TRBV6-5 | TGTGCCAGCGGACTAGCGGGAGGGTCCTACAATGAGCAGTTCTTC | CASGLAGGSYNEQFF
- | - | TRBJ1-6 | TRBV15 | TGTGCCACCAGCAGAGATGGAGCTAATTCACCCCTCCACTTT | CATSRDGANSPLHF
few | - | TRBJ2-7 | TRBV14 | TGTGCCAGCAGTCGCACCGCAGGGGGGATGGAATACGAGCAGTACTTC | CASSRTAGGMEYEQYF
- | TRBD1 | TRBJ1-3 | TRBV28 | TGTGCCAGCAGTTTAACCGGGACAGACGTCTTCTCTGGAAACACCATATATTTT | CASSLTGTDVFSGNTIYF
once | - | TRBJ2-2 | TRBV10-3 | TGTGCCATCACAGCCGGGTCGAACACCGGGGAGCTGTTTTTT | CAITAGSNTGELFF
once | - | TRBJ2-5 | TRBV28 | TGTGCCAGCAGTTATACAGGGAACCGCCAAGAGACCCAGTACTTC | CASSYTGNRQETQYF
- | TRBD1 | TRBJ2-7 | TRBV9 | TGTGCCAGCAGCGTATCAGGGGGCGAGCAGTACTTC | CASSVSGGEQYF
- | TRBD1 | TRBJ2-7 | TRBV7-2 | TGTGCCAGCAGCCGGGACAGGGTGGTAGTGCAGTACTTC | CASSRDRVVVQYF
few | TRBD2 | TRBJ2-2 | TRBV19 | TGTGCCAGTAGTGTGACTAGCGGGAACACCGGGGAGCTGTTTTTT | CASSVTSGNTGELFF